Presented here are 26 T cell receptor beta chains from one specimen sequenced in a study of identical twins. TCRdb itself ran the 5' RACE reads through MiXCR, one entry per CDR3 protein. The table includes roughly 630,000 distinct CDR3 sequences, about 7.6% detected once. Another study also made use of these data, one on yellow fever vaccine responses in identical twins.

The sample was PBMCs. These receptors originate from a woman younger than 30 in good health.

V and J are TRBV12-3 or TRBV12-4 and TRBJ2-1, with TRBD1 identical over 7 bases. CDR3 length: 15 amino acids. The ends lost 6 bases at V and 8 bases at J; junction bases unmatched: 13. The CDR3 sequence is CASRPTGFEFDEQFF. CDR3 coding DNA: TGTGCCAGCAGACCGACAGGGTTTGAGTTCGATGAGCAGTTCTTC.

The chain carries TRBV7-2 and TRBJ1-6; a weak D match, TRBD1 (6 bases). In germline, CDR1 is SGHTA, CDR2 FQGNSA. Trimming removed 5 bases at V and 9 bases at J, with 20 bases between. This CDR3 spans 16 amino acids. The CDR3 region is CASSPVGGHIASPLHF. The CDR3, as DNA: TGTGCCAGCAGCCCAGTAGGGGGACATATAGCTTCACCCCTCCACTTT.

A few counts support this clonotype. The rearrangement joins TRBV6-5 to TRBJ1-1; D possibly corresponds to TRBD1 (6 bases). Trimming pared 2 bases from V and 4 bases from J, leaving 11 bases between. This CDR3 has 14 residues. The germline V gene encodes CDR1 MNHEY and CDR2 SVGAGI. The CDR3 DNA is TGTGCCAGCAGTTACACAGGGATTGGCACTGAAGCTTTCTTT. It specifies CASSYTGIGTEAFF.

At least ten counts were recorded for this clonotype. CDR3 residues: CSARDLGSNQPQHF. The DNA of the CDR3 is TGCAGTGCTAGAGATCTAGGGAGCAATCAGCCCCAGCATTTT. The rearrangement joins TRBV20-1 to TRBJ1-5; D unclear. The CDR3 has 14 amino acids. Germline V gene sequence: CDR1 DFQATT, CDR2 SNEGSKA (reference sequence). V lost 0 bases to trimming and J lost 1 base, with 7 bases between them.

This clonotype was seen many times. CDR3 protein: CASSLVGTSGYNEQFF. CDR3 nucleotide sequence: TGTGCCAGCAGCTTAGTTGGGACTAGCGGCTACAATGAGCAGTTCTTC. This chain uses TRBV7-9 with TRBJ2-1, with 11 nucleotides matching TRBD2. J was trimmed by 3 bases and V by 1 base; bases with no gene match: 2. This CDR3 region has 16 residues. CDR1 is SEHNR, CDR2 FQNEAQ, per germline (reference sequence).

This clonotype was detected many times. This chain joins TRBV12-3 or TRBV12-4 and TRBJ2-3; D remains ambiguous. The CDR3 runs 14 residues. Trimming removed 7 bases from V and 14 bases from J, with 25 bases in between. The DNA for the CDR3 is TGTGCCAGCATCAATCCCCATACGACCGCGCTCAGGTATTTT. It is translated as CASINPHTTALRYF.

This clonotype was seen a handful of times. V is TRBV20-1 and J is TRBJ1-1; 7 positions agree with TRBD1. Germline lookup yields CDR1 DFQATT and CDR2 SNEGSKA (reference sequence). V shed 3 bases, J shed 2 bases, and the junction held 6 bases outside the gene matches. The CDR3 consists of 14 residues. The CDR3 DNA sequence: TGCAGTGCTAGTAAGGGGGCTACCAACACTGAAGCTTTCTTT. Its protein is CSASKGATNTEAFF.

Many counts were recorded for this clonotype. V gene TRBV7-9 combines with J gene TRBJ2-5; D remains ambiguous. Germline V lookup: CDR1 SEHNR, CDR2 FQNEAQ (reference sequence). Trimming shortened V by 1 base and J by 5 bases, and 5 bases separated the two germline ends. CDR3 length equals 12 residues. CDR3 sequence: CASSLVAETQYF. CDR3 nucleotide sequence: TGTGCCAGCAGCTTAGTGGCGGAGACCCAGTACTTC.

There are many counts of this clonotype. This chain joins TRBV5-1 and TRBJ2-3; D is perhaps TRBD1 (5 bases). The CDR3 loop spans 14 amino acids. V dropped 0 bases and J dropped 4 bases, with 9 bases sitting between them. Germline loops: CDR1 SGHRS, CDR2 YFSETQ. The DNA for the CDR3 is TGCGCCAGCAGCTTGGGGACAATGGCAGATACGCAGTATTTT. Amino acid sequence: CASSLGTMADTQYF.

The chain employs TRBV6-5 and TRBJ1-1; possible D gene TRBD1, 6 bases. Per germline, CDR1 MNHEY and CDR2 SVGAGI. V lost 2 bases, J lost 1 base, and 8 bases lay in between. The CDR3 totals 14 residues. As DNA, the CDR3 is TGTGCCAGCAGTTACGGACAGTCGAACACTGAAGCTTTCTTT. Translated, it gives CASSYGQSNTEAFF.

The chain joins TRBV5-1 to TRBJ2-1; TRBD1 matches at 9 bases. Germline assignment: CDR1 SGHRS and CDR2 YFSETQ. CDR3 length: 15 residues. The ends lost 3 bases at V and 4 bases at J; junction bases unmatched: 5. For the CDR3, the DNA is TGCGCCAGCAGCTGGACAGGGGAGAGGTACAATGAGCAGTTCTTC. Protein: CASSWTGERYNEQFF.

This clonotype was observed a handful of times. The CDR3 DNA follows: TGTGCCAGCAGCCAAGATCAAGGATGGGATACGCAGTATTTT. Translating gives CASSQDQGWDTQYF. The V and J genes are TRBV4-2 and TRBJ2-3; D is ambiguous. CDR1 is LGHNA and CDR2 is YNFKEQ in the germline V gene. Trimming cost V 0 bases and J 6 bases, with 10 bases left between them. The CDR3 runs 14 residues.

V usage is TRBV5-1 and J usage is TRBJ2-5; 10 bases map to TRBD2. CDR3 length: 18 amino acids. J was trimmed by 4 bases and V by 0 bases; bases with no gene match: 12. CDR1 is SGHRS, CDR2 YFSETQ, per germline. The CDR3 sequence is CASSLALAGAGLGETQYF. CDR3 nucleotides: TGCGCCAGCAGCTTGGCTCTAGCGGGAGCCGGTTTGGGAGAGACCCAGTACTTC.

This clonotype was seen more than once but under ten times. The genes are TRBV28 and TRBJ2-5, with a possible D match to TRBD2 (6 bases). Germline assignment: CDR1 MDHEN and CDR2 SYDVKM. This CDR3 has 16 residues. V was shortened by 3 bases and J by 6 bases, with 20 bases between the two germline ends. CDR3 coding DNA: TGTGCCAGCAGTTTTAAGGTCCAGGCGGGGCAACAGACCCAGTACTTC. Protein product: CASSFKVQAGQQTQYF.

This clonotype was counted many times. The V call is TRBV12-3 or TRBV12-4, the J call TRBJ2-1; either TRBD1 or TRBD2 may supply D (5 bases each). The CDR3 sequence is 15 residues long. V was shortened by 1 base and J by 0 bases, with 7 bases between the two germline ends. The CDR3, as DNA: TGTGCCAGCAGTTTAGGGGACGGCTCCTACAATGAGCAGTTCTTC. Its translation is CASSLGDGSYNEQFF.

This clonotype appeared a few times. The J gene is TRBJ1-1, the V gene TRBV20-1; maybe TRBD1 (5 bases). This CDR3 has 15 residues. Germline V gene sequence: CDR1 DFQATT, CDR2 SNEGSKA (reference sequence). V dropped 0 bases and J dropped 0 bases, with 11 bases sitting between them. CDR3 region: CSARDLGRVNTEAFF. The DNA for the CDR3 is TGCAGTGCTAGAGATTTAGGCAGGGTGAACACTGAAGCTTTCTTT.

This chain joins TRBV29-1 and TRBJ1-1; 7 nucleotides agree with TRBD1. Looked up from germline, CDR1 is SQVTM and CDR2 is ANQGSEA. The CDR3 totals 13 residues. Trimming took 6 bases from V and 1 from J; bases not matched to a gene: 5. DNA for the CDR3: TGCAGCGTCGTCGACAGGGAGAACACTGAAGCTTTCTTT. It translates to CSVVDRENTEAFF.

This clonotype appeared many times. This sequence joins TRBV4-1 and TRBJ2-3; D is possibly TRBD2 (6 bases). Trimming took off 1 base at V and 0 bases at J, with 14 bases between the two ends. Germline values: CDR1 MGHRA, CDR2 YSYEKL. CDR3 length: 17 amino acids. CDR3 residues: CASSQGVFAGSTDTQYF. The CDR3 nucleotides are TGCGCCAGCAGCCAAGGGGTTTTTGCGGGAAGCACAGATACGCAGTATTTT.

The table lists this clonotype with a few counts. The rearrangement uses TRBV6-5 and TRBJ2-3, with D possibly being TRBD1 (6 bases). From germline, CDR1 is MNHEY and CDR2 SVGAGI. The CDR3 totals 16 residues. Trimming removed 2 bases from V and 6 bases from J, with 18 bases in between. The CDR3 region is CASSYGGRGEFDTQYF. The CDR3 DNA follows: TGTGCCAGCAGTTACGGAGGCAGGGGAGAGTTCGATACGCAGTATTTT.

This clonotype was found a few times. The gene calls are TRBV5-5 and TRBJ2-7; weak D call: TRBD1 (7 bases). CDR1 is SGHKS, CDR2 YYEKEE, per germline (reference sequence). The CDR3 is 15 amino acids. The V end was cut by 0 bases, the J end by 2 bases, with 12 bases between. The CDR3 loop is CASSLVAGGPYEQYF. In DNA form, the CDR3 reads TGTGCCAGCAGCTTGGTTGCAGGGGGGCCCTACGAGCAGTACTTC.

This clonotype was picked up a small number of times. The chain employs TRBV28 and TRBJ2-5; D gene ambiguous. V shed 4 bases and J shed 5 bases, with 8 bases lying between them. CDR3 length: 12 residues. Germline V lookup: CDR1 MDHEN, CDR2 SYDVKM. CDR3 bases: TGTGCCAGCAGTTCCGGGCCGGAGACCCAGTACTTC. Its translation is CASSSGPETQYF.

There are many counts of this clonotype. The chain has TRBV28 and TRBJ2-1, with 8 nucleotides matching TRBD1. This CDR3 comprises 13 residues. Germline V gene data show CDR1 as MDHEN and CDR2 as SYDVKM. Losses at the gene ends were 2 bases for V and 8 bases for J; bases not matched to a gene: 2. CDR3 sequence (DNA): TGTGCCAGCAGTTTAGAACAGGGGGATGAGCAGTTCTTC. This translates into CASSLEQGDEQFF. The variable domain in full, completed from reference TRBV28 and TRBJ2-1, reads DVKVTQSSRYLVKRTGEKVFLECVQDMDHENMFWYRQDPGLGLRLIYFSYDVKMKEKGDIPEGYSVSREKKERFSLILESASTNQTSMYLCASSLEQGDEQFFGPGTRLTVL.

This clonotype was recorded many times. DNA of the CDR3: TGCGCCAGCCGACGCTTAACAGAGTCCTACGAGCAGTACTTC. Its translation is CASRRLTESYEQYF. The V call is TRBV5-1, the J call TRBJ2-7; D remains ambiguous. V lost 7 bases and J 1 base, leaving 15 bases between the germline ends. This CDR3 contains 14 residues. From germline, CDR1 is SGHRS and CDR2 YFSETQ.

This clonotype was seen a few times. The chain combines TRBV12-3 or TRBV12-4 with TRBJ1-5, with D possibly matching TRBD1 (5 bases). The CDR3 totals 12 residues. The V gene lost 3 bases and the J gene lost 11 bases, with 11 bases spanning the gap. The CDR3 sequence is CASSFQGGSQHF. The CDR3 nucleotides are TGTGCCAGCAGTTTCCAGGGCGGGTCCCAGCATTTT.

The rearrangement uses TRBV7-2 and TRBJ2-5; D call uncertain. Germline CDR1 and CDR2: SGHTA and FQGNSA. The CDR3 covers 14 residues. The V end was cut by 1 base, the J end by 0 bases, with 6 bases between. CDR3 in amino acids: CASSLGDHQETQYF. The CDR3 region has the DNA TGTGCCAGCAGCTTAGGAGATCACCAAGAGACCCAGTACTTC.

This clonotype was recorded at least ten times. The rearrangement links TRBV5-1 to TRBJ2-7, with D unclear. Deletions cut 0 bases from V and 2 bases from J, with 9 bases between. Germline V gene sequence: CDR1 SGHRS, CDR2 YFSETQ. The CDR3 extends over 14 amino acids. The CDR3 sequence is CASSLGVAPYEQYF. The CDR3 DNA follows: TGCGCCAGCAGCTTGGGGGTGGCCCCCTACGAGCAGTACTTC.